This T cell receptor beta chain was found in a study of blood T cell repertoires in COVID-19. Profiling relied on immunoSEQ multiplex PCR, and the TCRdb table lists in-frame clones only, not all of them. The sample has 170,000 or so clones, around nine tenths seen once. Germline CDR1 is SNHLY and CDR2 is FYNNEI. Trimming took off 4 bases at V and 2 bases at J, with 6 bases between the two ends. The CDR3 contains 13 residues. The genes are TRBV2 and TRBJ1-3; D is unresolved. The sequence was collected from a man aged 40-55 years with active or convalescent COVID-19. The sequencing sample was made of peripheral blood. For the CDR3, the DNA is TGTGCCAGCAGTGCAAGCCCTGGAAACACCATATATTTT. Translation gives CASSASPGNTIYF.